This record covers a single T cell receptor beta chain. Profiling relied on immunoSEQ multiplex PCR, and the TCRdb table lists in-frame clones only, not all of them. The sample shows approximately 390,000 clones, about 90% of them seen only once. The sample is drawn from a study of blood T cell repertoires in COVID-19. The J segment lost 5 bases and the V segment lost 6 bases, leaving 9 bases of the junction unmatched. CDR3 size: 15 residues. The germline CDR1 and CDR2 sequences are SNHLY and FYNNEI. Sequenced sample: peripheral blood. The receptor's source is a woman aged 55-69 years with COVID-19, enrolled during active disease. The genes are TRBV2 and TRBJ2-1; 8 bases are a match to TRBD2. CDR3 DNA sequence: TGTGCCAGCAGGGCCCCCCCGGGGGGGCACAATGAGCAGTTCTTC. Translation gives CASRAPPGGHNEQFF.